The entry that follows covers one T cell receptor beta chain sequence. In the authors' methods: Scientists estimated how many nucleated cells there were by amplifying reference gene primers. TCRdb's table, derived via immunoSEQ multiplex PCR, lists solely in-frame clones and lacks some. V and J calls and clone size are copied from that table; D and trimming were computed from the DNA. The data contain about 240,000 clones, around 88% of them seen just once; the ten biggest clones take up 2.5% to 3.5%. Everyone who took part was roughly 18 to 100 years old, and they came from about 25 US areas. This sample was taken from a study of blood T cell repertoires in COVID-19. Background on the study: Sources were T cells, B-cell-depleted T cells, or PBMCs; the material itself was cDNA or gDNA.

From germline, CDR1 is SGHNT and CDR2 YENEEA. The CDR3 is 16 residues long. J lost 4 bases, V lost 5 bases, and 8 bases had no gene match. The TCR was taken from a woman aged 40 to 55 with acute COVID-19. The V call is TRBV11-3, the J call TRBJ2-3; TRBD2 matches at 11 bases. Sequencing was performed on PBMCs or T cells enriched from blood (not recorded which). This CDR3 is CASSTVAGGGPDTQYF. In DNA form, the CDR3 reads TGTGCCAGCAGCACAGTAGCGGGAGGGGGCCCAGATACGCAGTATTTT. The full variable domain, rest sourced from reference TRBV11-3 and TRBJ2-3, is EAGVVQSPRYKIIEKKQPVAFWCNPISGHNTLYWYLQNLGQGPELLIRYENEEAVDDSQLPKDRFSAERLKGVDSTLKIQPAELGDSAVYLCASSTVAGGGPDTQYFGPGTRLTVL.